The text below deals with one T cell receptor (beta chain). This clonotype showed up many times. What antigen it recognizes has not been identified. Per-base qualities were not stored, and no clone one base away is much larger. The TCR beta CDR3 regions were amplified from the RNA transcripts. A first-round RT-PCR of the TCR CDR3 used the HTBI primer set with the Qiagen OneStep RT-PCR kit. Libraries were constructed in a second round of multiplex PCR, after which size selection and purification were performed. Sequencing of the libraries was done on an Illumina HiSeq2000 using paired-end 100 bp reads. As for how the authors treated the data: SOAPnuke was used to process the raw data, removing reads that contained adapters or uncalled bases, had a mean Phred below 15, or lacked an exact match to the constant primer or identifier. COPE v1.2.5 was used to merge the high-quality paired reads, and each unique nucleotide sequence was defined as a clonotype. MiTCR v1.1 was used to align clonotypes to the IMGT TRBV, TRBD and TRBJ reference segments. Analysis was restricted to V-J combinations with a frequency above 0.0001, which covered roughly 99% of repertoires. A TCS score was defined as the ratio of F50 (clonal expansion) to E x V (chaos), with BLOSUM62-based TCRdist applied between CDR3 peptides within each V-J. Welch's t-statistics and random forest reduced fewer than 550 V-J features to 13, which were used in a naive Bayes classifier (R e1071). TCRdb reprocessing: public reads trimmed at Q25 with fastp, clones called with MiXCR, in-frame beta chains kept. All rows with the same CDR3 protein become a single entry with the most common DNA and genes. Here the V and J calls rest on TCRdb's processing, not on the authors' analysis. The sample has approximately 400,000 distinct CDR3 sequences on record, less than 20% of them singletons. Around a quarter of the sample is taken by the ten largest.

Hyperthyroidism patients were aged 18 to 65 years and newly diagnosed, with disease duration of less than 2 months. Any patient with an uncontrolled infection, another autoimmune disease, pregnancy or lactation was excluded. Clinical symptoms, serum thyroxine and TRAb, thyroid ultrasound, and orbital computed tomography formed the basis for the diagnoses. For progressor patients, blood was drawn at the first diagnosis of hyperthyroidism, before any ophthalmopathy symptoms had appeared. PBMCs were separated from 7.5 to 10 ml of fresh peripheral blood using Ficoll-Paque density gradient centrifugation. Progressor patients were initially diagnosed with Graves' hyperthyroidism and developed ophthalmopathy during follow-up. Trizol reagent was used to extract total RNA, and RNA quality was then checked on an Agilent 2100 Bioanalyzer. Here V drops 6 bases and J drops 2 bases, and the junction holds 6 bases not matched to any gene. The CDR3 numbers 14 residues from cysteine through phenylalanine. This entry keeps only the CDR3 DNA: 42 bases, framed from base 1. CDR1 and CDR2, per the germline V gene, are MNHNS and SASEGT.

The data are from a study of T cells in Graves' hyperthyroidism and ophthalmopathy (dated by TCRdb to 2018 to 2020). About the study as a whole: Peripheral blood samples were taken at the time of initial diagnosis, prior to any treatment. A discovery cohort of approximately 100 patients, approximately 45 with Graves' ophthalmopathy and 55 to 65 with stable Graves' hyperthyroidism, was used to find distinguishing TCR V-J signatures. Whether ophthalmopathy could be predicted prospectively was tested in an independent validation cohort made up of 18 hyperthyroidism patients plus 17 patients who later progressed to ophthalmopathy. The 90 to 100 discovery patients were randomly split 7:3 into training and test sets. In addition, the study compared T-cell repertoires in thyroid tissue and in blood from roughly six Graves' hyperthyroidism patients. After sampling, hyperthyroidism patients received methimazole starting at 30 mg daily, and ophthalmopathy patients received high-dose intravenous methylprednisolone. The paper reports TCR Vbeta CDR3 sequencing of approximately 140 peripheral blood samples: around 45 ophthalmopathy, about 75 hyperthyroidism and approximately 17 progressor patients. Overall results and qualifications from the work: Sample size was not statistically predetermined, and blinding of investigators to group allocation was not performed. During validation, the model predicted progression to ophthalmopathy a median of about 6.5 months ahead of onset, with almost 71% sensitivity and almost 75% specificity. Most expanded thyroid clonotypes (frequency above 0.001) were also detected in blood, a finding suggesting that blood repertoires may reflect thyroid immune responses. A model built on a 13 V-J signature distinguished ophthalmopathy from stable hyperthyroidism, reaching about 88% sensitivity and under 84% specificity in cross-validation and 80%/75% in testing.

The rearrangement joined TRBV6-1 to TRBJ2-7; the junction holds 8 bases that match TRBD1. The sequencing input was blood. The TCR sequence derives from a woman aged 18-30 years with Graves' hyperthyroidism that later progressed to Graves' ophthalmopathy. The CDR3 region: CASSWTGTPYEQYF. The bases are TGTGCCAGCAGCTGGACAGGGACCCCCTACGAGCAGTACTTC.